This entry lists 24 T cell receptor beta chains sequenced from one sample in a study of blood T cells in healthy people across ages. Then a second PCR, running about 7 to 11 cycles, was carried out with a sample-barcoded 5' primer and a J-beta primer mix. TCRdb itself ran the 5' RACE reads through MiXCR, one entry per CDR3 protein. The sample lists roughly 1,300,000 distinct CDR3 sequences; approximately 59% were seen once. Input material: blood. These receptors were taken from a man younger than 35 in good health.

This clonotype was counted between two and nine times. The chain employs TRBV2 and TRBJ1-1, with D hard to call. V shed 0 bases and J shed 4 bases, with 9 bases lying between them. The CDR3 extends over 14 amino acids. The germline V gene encodes CDR1 SNHLY and CDR2 FYNNEI. CDR3 sequence: CASSEAPLGTEAFF. CDR3 bases: TGTGCCAGCAGTGAAGCGCCTCTGGGCACTGAAGCTTTCTTT. The variable domain in full, with the rest retrieved from reference TRBV2 and TRBJ1-1, is EPEVTQTPSHQVTQMGQEVILRCVPISNHLYFYWYRQILGQKVEFLVSFYNNEISEKSEIFDDQFSVERPDGSNFTLKIRSTKLEDSAMYFCASSEAPLGTEAFFGQGTRLTVV.

In its sample, this clonotype was seen a few times. The V and J genes are TRBV29-1 and TRBJ2-1, with D hard to call. V was trimmed by 6 bases and J by 0 bases, leaving 9 bases between them. Germline V gene data show CDR1 as SQVTM and CDR2 as ANQGSEA. The CDR3 contains 13 residues. The CDR3 sequence is CSVLSYSYNEQFF. Written as DNA, the CDR3 is TGCAGCGTGCTTAGCTACTCCTACAATGAGCAGTTCTTC.

In DNA form, the CDR3 reads TGTGCCAGCAGATCCACCAGCGGGGGGGCACAGACCCAGTACTTC. It is translated as CASRSTSGGAQTQYF. V is TRBV28 and J is TRBJ2-5; 10 bases agree with TRBD2. Germline CDR1 and CDR2: MDHEN and SYDVKM. V was pared by 6 bases and J by 6 bases, with 10 bases of the junction left unmatched. CDR3 length equals 15 residues.

The CDR3 DNA follows: TGTGCCAGCAGTCCTTTTCTCGGGCAGGGGATTAGCGGGAGGGAAAACATTCAGTACTTC. Translation: CASSPFLGQGISGRENIQYF. The gene calls are TRBV28 and TRBJ2-4, with 11 bases fitting TRBD2. The CDR3 sequence is 20 residues long. The germline V gene has CDR1 MDHEN and CDR2 SYDVKM. The V and J ends lost 5 bases and 5 bases, in that order; junction bases with no gene match: 20.

The chain recombines TRBV4-3 with TRBJ2-7, with D hard to call. Germline CDR1 reads LGHNA; CDR2 reads YSLEER. CDR3 size: 15 residues. V lost 0 bases and J lost 2, with 11 bases in between. Written as DNA, the CDR3 is TGCGCCAGCAGCCAAGAGGCCGCCAGAGCCTACGAGCAGTACTTC. Translating it yields CASSQEAARAYEQYF.

The chain uses TRBV15 and TRBJ2-5; D uncertain. The V gene's germline CDR1 is LNHNV and CDR2 YYDKDF (reference sequence). The CDR3 sequence is 19 residues long. The V end lost 0 bases, the J end lost 11 bases, and 31 bases lay between the germline ends. CDR3 nucleotide sequence: TGTGCCACCAGCAGAGATCGGGTTAGCTACTCGGACCCATGGAAAGAGCAGTACTTC. This codes for CATSRDRVSYSDPWKEQYF.

The chain joins TRBV6-5 to TRBJ2-4; D is possibly TRBD2 (6 bases). The J call is uncertain, as TRBJ2-7 better fits the DNA end. In germline, CDR1 is MNHEY, CDR2 SVGAGI. CDR3 size: 14 residues. The CDR3 sequence is CASSDGTQTYEQYF. The CDR3 region has the DNA TGTGCCAGCAGTGATGGGACTCAGACCTACGAGCAGTACTTC.

The chain uses TRBV6-1 and TRBJ2-1, with D tentatively TRBD1 or TRBD2 (5 bases each). Germline V gives CDR1 MNHNS, CDR2 SASEGT. The CDR3 runs to 17 residues. V lost 4 bases and J lost 8, with 24 bases in between. CDR3 bases: TGTGCCAGCAGTGGGGTTCTGGCGGGTAGTAGGGGCGATGAGCAGTTCTTC. Amino acids: CASSGVLAGSRGDEQFF.

The chain joins TRBV27 to TRBJ1-5, with a possible D match to TRBD1 (5 bases). CDR1 MNHEY and CDR2 SMNVEV come from the germline V gene (reference sequence). Trimming pared 5 bases from V and 5 bases from J, leaving 16 bases between. This CDR3 is built from 15 residues. The CDR3 protein is CASSPIGAGDQPQHF. The CDR3 coding sequence is TGTGCCAGCAGTCCTATAGGGGCTGGGGATCAGCCCCAGCATTTT.

Only one count was recorded for this clonotype. CDR3 region: CSVGVKTYNEQFF. In nucleotides, the CDR3 is TGCAGCGTTGGAGTAAAAACCTACAATGAGCAGTTCTTC. The rearrangement joins TRBV29-1 to TRBJ2-1, with no clear D. The CDR3 loop spans 13 amino acids. Trimming left V 4 bases short and J 2 bases short, with 9 bases between. CDR1 and CDR2 from the germline V gene are SQVTM and ANQGSEA.

V usage is TRBV6-1 and J usage is TRBJ2-7; D unclear. Germline V gene data show CDR1 as MNHNS and CDR2 as SASEGT. The CDR3 spans 14 residues. V shed 2 bases and J shed 3 bases, with 11 bases lying between them. CDR3 protein: CASSETHGIYEQYF. CDR3 sequence (DNA): TGTGCCAGCAGTGAAACTCATGGAATCTACGAGCAGTACTTC.

The gene calls are TRBV7-2 and TRBJ2-1; perhaps TRBD2 as D (5 bases). The germline gives CDR1 SGHTA, CDR2 FQGNSA. CDR3 size: 17 residues. With 5 bases removed from V and 2 bases from J, the gap between germline ends came to 19 bases. This CDR3 reads CASSLPLAGGAYNEQFF. The DNA of the CDR3 is TGTGCCAGCAGCCTCCCCTTGGCGGGCGGCGCCTACAATGAGCAGTTCTTC.

This clonotype was found a few times. The genes are TRBV6-2 or TRBV6-3 and TRBJ1-4; D not resolved. Looked up from germline, CDR1 is MNHEY and CDR2 is SVGEGT. With 0 bases removed from V and 15 bases from J, the gap between germline ends came to 23 bases. The CDR3 is 16 amino acids. As DNA, the CDR3 is TGTGCCAGCAGTTACTCCTATCTTGCCTTCGGACGGAGCGTGTTTTTT. It translates to CASSYSYLAFGRSVFF.

The chain combines TRBV20-1 with TRBJ2-7; weak D call: TRBD1 (6 bases). This CDR3 is 12 amino acids long. The germline V gene encodes CDR1 DFQATT and CDR2 SNEGSKA (reference sequence). V was trimmed by 4 bases and J by 5 bases, leaving 12 bases between them. The CDR3 bases are TGCAGTGCTACACAACAGGGCAACGAGCAGTACTTC. Amino acid sequence: CSATQQGNEQYF.

In this sample, this clonotype turned up a few times. This chain links TRBV29-1 with TRBJ1-4, with a weak D call TRBD1 (5 bases). The V end lost 6 bases, the J end lost 5 bases, and 10 bases lay between the germline ends. Germline CDR1 and CDR2: SQVTM and ANQGSEA. The CDR3 extends over 12 amino acids. Here the CDR3 DNA reads TGCAGCGTGGGGCGGTCGAATGAAAAACTGTTTTTT. It specifies CSVGRSNEKLFF.

This chain joins TRBV13 and TRBJ2-7, with D tentatively TRBD2 (5 bases). Germline V gene lookup returns CDR1 PRHDT and CDR2 FYEKMQ (reference sequence). V was cut by 4 bases and J by 3 bases, with 13 bases left in between. This CDR3 has 14 amino acids. The CDR3 sequence is CASSSSLGSYEQYF. The CDR3 DNA reads TGTGCCAGCAGCTCTTCCCTGGGGAGCTACGAGCAGTACTTC.

This clonotype was seen only a few times. This chain links TRBV2 with TRBJ2-7; 13 bases agree with TRBD2. The CDR3 consists of 15 residues. Unmatched junction bases numbered 3, after V lost 5 bases and J lost 2 bases. Per the germline V gene, CDR1 is SNHLY and CDR2 is FYNNEI. CDR3 sequence: CASSPTSGRPYEQYF. CDR3 nucleotides: TGTGCCAGCAGTCCGACTAGCGGGAGGCCCTACGAGCAGTACTTC.

The CDR3 is CATSDTAVYEQYF. The CDR3 nucleotides are TGTGCCACCAGTGATACTGCGGTCTACGAGCAGTACTTC. The gene calls are TRBV24-1 and TRBJ2-5; the D is unclear. The J call may be faulty, since TRBJ2-7 better matches the DNA end. The CDR3 has 13 amino acids. Per the germline V gene, CDR1 is KGHDR and CDR2 is SFDVKD.

The chain recombines TRBV7-9 with TRBJ2-7, with TRBD1 matching over 10 bases. Trimming cost V 5 bases and J 2 bases; bases outside gene matches: 3. The CDR3 spans 14 residues. CDR1 SEHNR and CDR2 FQNEAQ come from the germline V gene (reference sequence). In DNA form, the CDR3 reads TGTGCCAGCAGCGGGGACAGGGGAACCTACGAGCAGTACTTC. Amino acids: CASSGDRGTYEQYF.

The chain combines TRBV3-1 with TRBJ1-1; D is ambiguous. The length of the CDR3 is 14 residues. V was pared by 4 bases and J by 1 base, with 10 bases between. CDR1 LGHDT and CDR2 YNNKEL come from the germline V gene (reference sequence). CDR3 nucleotide sequence: TGTGCCAGCAGCCTGGGTTTTTCGAACACTGAAGCTTTCTTT. It translates to CASSLGFSNTEAFF.

The CDR3: CASSSPEGGARPEYNEQFF. CDR3 bases: TGTGCCAGCAGCTCCCCGGAGGGTGGGGCTCGCCCGGAATACAATGAGCAGTTCTTC. The V and J genes are TRBV5-4 and TRBJ2-1; perhaps TRBD2 as D (6 bases). Trimming cost V 3 bases and J 4 bases, with 26 bases left between them. Germline CDR1 and CDR2: SGHNT and YYREEE (reference sequence). This CDR3 comprises 19 residues.

The chain employs TRBV7-2 and TRBJ2-1; D may be TRBD2 (5 bases). With 1 base removed from V and 6 bases from J, the gap between germline ends came to 10 bases. This CDR3 is 14 amino acids long. Germline lookup yields CDR1 SGHTA and CDR2 FQGNSA. This CDR3 is CASSLVPGINEQFF. The CDR3 DNA reads as TGTGCCAGCAGCTTAGTCCCGGGAATCAATGAGCAGTTCTTC.

The rearrangement uses TRBV27 and TRBJ2-4, with 9 bases aligning to TRBD2. The DNA end favors TRBJ2-7, so the J call may be wrong. The germline V gene has CDR1 MNHEY and CDR2 SMNVEV (reference sequence). The CDR3 has 16 amino acids. The CDR3 here is CASSLSKLAGAYEQYF. The DNA of the CDR3 is TGTGCCAGCAGTTTATCGAAATTAGCGGGGGCCTACGAGCAGTACTTC.

Details on this clonotype: A read error is possible here, since a much larger clone lies one base away. This sequence joins TRBV27 and TRBJ2-2; 9 nucleotides align to TRBD1. With V trimmed by 5 bases and J by 4 bases, 5 bases remained unmatched. The CDR3 totals 15 residues. Germline V gene sequence: CDR1 MNHEY, CDR2 SMNVEV (reference sequence). Here the CDR3 DNA reads TGTGCCAGCAGTCCGGAACAGGGGGCCACCGGGGAGCTGTTTTTT. Translated: CASSPEQGATGELFF.